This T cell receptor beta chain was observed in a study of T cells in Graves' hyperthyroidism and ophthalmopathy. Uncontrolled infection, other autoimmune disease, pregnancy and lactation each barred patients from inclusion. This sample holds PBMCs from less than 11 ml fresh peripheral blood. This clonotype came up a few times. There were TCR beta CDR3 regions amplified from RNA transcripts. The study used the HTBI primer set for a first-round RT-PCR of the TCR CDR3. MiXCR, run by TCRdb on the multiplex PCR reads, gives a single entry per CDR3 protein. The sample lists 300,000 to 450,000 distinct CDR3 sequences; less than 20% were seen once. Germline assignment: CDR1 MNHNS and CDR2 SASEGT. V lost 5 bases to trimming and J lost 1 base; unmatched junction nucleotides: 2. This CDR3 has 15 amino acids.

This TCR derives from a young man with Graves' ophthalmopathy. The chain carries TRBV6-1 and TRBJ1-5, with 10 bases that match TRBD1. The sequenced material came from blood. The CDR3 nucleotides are TGTGCCAGCAGTCGACAGGGGGCAAGCAATCAGCCCCAGCATTTT. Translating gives CASSRQGASNQPQHF.